A selection of T cell receptor beta chains follows, all from one sample in a study of beta chain features in type 1 diabetes. The table came from immunoSEQ multiplex PCR; TCRdb's copy has only in-frame clones and leaves some out. The sample records about 160,000 clones, about 9.8% being singletons. The sequencing sample was made of central memory CD4+ T cells from blood. These receptor sequences come from a woman aged 18-29 years in good health. CDR3s include the opening cysteine and the closing phenylalanine or tryptophan. A D gene is named only where the DNA matches it firmly. Size is stated for part of the rows, as once, few or many counts, or as a class when the clone is expanded.

cdr3_nt,cdr3_aa,d_call,v_call,j_call,clone_size
TGTGCCAGCAGGGGCGGGGAAGGCCATAGCAATCAGCCCCAGCATTTT,CASRGGEGHSNQPQHF,-,TRBV2,TRBJ1-5,-
TGTGCCACCAGCAGAGCGCGGGACAGCACAGATACGCAGTATTTT,CATSRARDSTDTQYF,-,TRBV15,TRBJ2-3,few
TGTGCCAGCAGCCTGGACAGTAGCAATCAGCCCCAGCATTTT,CASSLDSSNQPQHF,-,TRBV7-9,TRBJ1-5,-
TGTGCCAGCAGCTTGTTCCTAGCGGGAGGAGGGGTGGATACGCAGTATTTT,CASSLFLAGGGVDTQYF,TRBD2,TRBV5-6,TRBJ2-3,-
TGTGCCAGCAGCTTTTTGGACAGGGTGGGCGAGCAGTACTTC,CASSFLDRVGEQYF,TRBD1,TRBV7-9,TRBJ2-7,-
TGTGCCAGCACCAGTCGAACTAGCGGGTTATACAATGAGCAGTTCTTC,CASTSRTSGLYNEQFF,TRBD2,TRBV11-2,TRBJ2-1,few
TGTGCCAGCAGCTTACGGGGGGATGAGCAGTTCTTC,CASSLRGDEQFF,TRBD2,TRBV7-9,TRBJ2-1,few
TGTGCCATTTCCATTTCTCAGGGCCTCCGCTCTGGGGCCAACGTCCTGACTTTC,CAISISQGLRSGANVLTF,-,TRBV10-3,TRBJ2-6,-
TGTGCCTGGAGTGTACTCGGACAGGGAGATCAGCCCCAGCATTTT,CAWSVLGQGDQPQHF,TRBD1,TRBV30,TRBJ1-5,few
TGCGCCAGCAATGAGGGACAGGGCGGATACAATGAGCAGTTCTTC,CASNEGQGGYNEQFF,TRBD1,TRBV5-1,TRBJ2-1,few
TGCGCCAGCAGCACCGGGACAGGGGGTAACTATGGCTACACCTTC,CASSTGTGGNYGYTF,TRBD1,TRBV5-1,TRBJ1-2,few
TGTGCCAGCAGTTTAGTCGAGGGACATCGTCGTGAGCAGTACTTC,CASSLVEGHRREQYF,-,TRBV28,TRBJ2-7,-
TGCAGCGTTGTCGTTAACGGGTACGAGCAGTACTTC,CSVVVNGYEQYF,-,TRBV29-1,TRBJ2-7,-
TGTGCCAGCAGAGTGGAGAGTCTTCAAGCTTTCTTT,CASRVESLQAFF,-,TRBV28,TRBJ1-1,-
TGTGCCAGTAGTAGAAGAGGACAGAAGTTAGGAAGCAATCAGCCCCAGCATTTT,CASSRRGQKLGSNQPQHF,-,TRBV19,TRBJ1-5,-
TGTGCCAGCAGCTTAGCCTACCAAGATCCCCAGTACTTC,CASSLAYQDPQYF,-,TRBV7-2,TRBJ2-5,few
TGTGCCAGCAGGAGAAGACAGGCTAATCAGCCCCAGCATTTT,CASRRRQANQPQHF,-,TRBV6-5,TRBJ1-5,-
TGCAGTGCTACGGGGACAAGTGGCTACACCTTC,CSATGTSGYTF,-,TRBV20-1,TRBJ1-2,-
TGTGCCTGGAGCGTGGGCGGAGGGGCTACCTACGAGCAGTACTTC,CAWSVGGGATYEQYF,-,TRBV30,TRBJ2-7,few
TGTGCCAGCAGTCCCCGGACAGGGAACTATGGCTACACCTTC,CASSPRTGNYGYTF,TRBD1,TRBV6-5,TRBJ1-2,few
TGCGCCAGCAGCCCGGACATTTCCTACAATGAGCAGTTCTTC,CASSPDISYNEQFF,-,TRBV5-1,TRBJ2-1,few
TGTGCCAGCAGCCAAGAGAGCAAACAGGGCTTAAACATTCAGTACTTC,CASSQESKQGLNIQYF,-,TRBV4-2,TRBJ2-4,few
TGTGCCAGCAGCGTATACAGGGTGTTAGATTACAATGAGCAGTTCTTC,CASSVYRVLDYNEQFF,-,TRBV9,TRBJ2-1,-
TGTGCCTTTAGCGGGACCACCTACGAGCAGTACTTC,CAFSGTTYEQYF,TRBD2,TRBV30,TRBJ2-7,few
TGCGCCAGCAGCGCCCAACAGGGAGGGGCAGATGAAGCTTTCTTT,CASSAQQGGADEAFF,-,TRBV5-1,TRBJ1-1,once
TGTGCCAGCAGCCGGTTGGGGGGGGGCCCGAACCCCGAGCAGTACTTC,CASSRLGGGPNPEQYF,-,TRBV14,TRBJ2-7,-
TGTGCCAGCAGCTCCGCGACAGGGGGCCAGGAGACCCAGTACTTC,CASSSATGGQETQYF,TRBD1,TRBV5-4,TRBJ2-5,few
TGTGCCAGCAGCTTGATTCCGCCAGGTACCACAACTAATGAAAAACTGTTTTTT,CASSLIPPGTTTNEKLFF,-,TRBV5-4,TRBJ1-4,few
TGTGCCAGCAGCTTTCCAAGACAGGGGGCGAGGTACGAGCAGTACTTC,CASSFPRQGARYEQYF,TRBD1,TRBV11-2,TRBJ2-7,-
TGTGCCAGCAGCGCCAGGAACTATGGCTACACCTTC,CASSARNYGYTF,-,TRBV9,TRBJ1-2,-
TGTGCCAGCAGCTTGGACGGGAGGGCGAATGAGCAGTTCTTC,CASSLDGRANEQFF,TRBD2,TRBV7-2,TRBJ2-1,-
TGCGCCAGCAGCCAAGGACTGGGAACCGGGGAGCTGTTTTTT,CASSQGLGTGELFF,-,TRBV5-1,TRBJ2-2,few
-,CASSFAQGNIGTF,-,TRBV5-4,TRBJ1-2,-
TGTGCCAGCAGACGGACAGGGGAAGGGTATGGCTACACCTTC,CASRRTGEGYGYTF,TRBD1,TRBV28,TRBJ1-2,-
TGCGCCAGCAGCCAGCGACAGGGACGGGACAATCAGCCCCAGCATTTT,CASSQRQGRDNQPQHF,TRBD1,TRBV4-1,TRBJ1-5,-
TGTGCCAGCAGCTTGGGGCCCACAGGGGTTGCAGATACGCAGTATTTT,CASSLGPTGVADTQYF,TRBD1,TRBV5-5,TRBJ2-3,few
TGCGCCAGCAGCTTTGGGACAGGGTCGGAGCCCCAGCATTTT,CASSFGTGSEPQHF,TRBD1,TRBV5-1,TRBJ1-5,few
TGTGCCAACTCGGACATTCTTTACGAGCAGTACTTC,CANSDILYEQYF,-,TRBV27,TRBJ2-7,many
TGTGCCAGTAGTATCAGGCAGGGGGCATGGCCCCAGCATTTT,CASSIRQGAWPQHF,TRBD1,TRBV19,TRBJ1-5,few
TGTGCCAGCAGCCTTTTAGGGGCGAACACCGGGGAGCTGTTTTTT,CASSLLGANTGELFF,-,TRBV14,TRBJ2-2,-
TGCGCCAGCAGCCAAGATCACCAACTAAACTATGGCTACACCTTC,CASSQDHQLNYGYTF,-,TRBV4-3,TRBJ1-2,-